This TCR beta chain was sequenced in a study of T-cell memory formation after mild COVID-19. General study results and limits: Contracting clones from day 15 to 85 had balanced CD4/CD8; later expanders favoured CD4+. Pre-infection memory carried some responding clones, suggesting that cross-reactive memory joined. Those CD4+ clones that contracted were mainly in CM and EM (CD8+ ones in EMRA). Whether second-wave clones peaking at day 37 were SARS-CoV-2 specific went unconfirmed.

V lost 2 bases and J 6 bases, leaving 10 bases between the germline ends. The CDR3 loop spans 13 amino acids. Germline loops: CDR1 LNHDA, CDR2 SQIVND (reference sequence). TCRdb passed the 5' RACE reads through MiXCR, listing each CDR3 protein once. The sample gives roughly 450,000 distinct CDR3 sequences, 18% of which show up once; around an eighth is in the top ten. Concerning this clonotype itself: The target antigen is unknown.

The chain has TRBV19 and TRBJ1-1, with D hard to call. The sequence came from an adult woman who had mild COVID-19 (a few samples of this study predate the infection). Cell type and time point are not known. Source material: PBMCs or a T cell subset sorted from them (not recorded which). The CDR3 region is CASSIKPPSEAFF. The CDR3 region has the DNA TGTGCCAGTAGTATAAAACCCCCGTCTGAAGCTTTCTTT.